Following are 3 T cell receptor beta chains from one sample sequenced in a study of blood T cells in healthy people across ages. Using a J-beta primer mix together with a sample-barcoded 5' primer, a second PCR was run for about 6 to 11 cycles. One entry per CDR3 protein results from TCRdb running MiXCR on the 5' RACE reads. Of hundreds of thousands of distinct CDR3 sequences in the sample, approximately 52% were seen once. Specimen: blood. These receptors were collected from a woman older than 75 in good health.

The chain couples TRBV4-3 to TRBJ1-5; 12 bases are shared with TRBD1. V shed 0 bases and J 4 bases; nucleotides not matched to a gene: 4. Germline CDR1 is LGHNA and CDR2 is YSLEER. The CDR3 sequence is 17 residues long. The DNA of the CDR3 is TGCGCCAGCAGCCAAGATCGGGGACAGGGGGCGAATCAGCCCCAGCATTTT. Its translation: CASSQDRGQGANQPQHF.

This clonotype was detected a few times. V usage is TRBV9 and J usage is TRBJ2-2, with D unclear. The CDR3 is made up of 16 amino acids. The V and J ends lost 0 bases and 2 bases respectively, with 11 bases between them. The germline CDR1 and CDR2 sequences are SGDLS and YYNGEE. CDR3 residues: CASSVALRFNTGELFF. DNA of the CDR3: TGTGCCAGCAGCGTAGCTTTGAGGTTCAACACCGGGGAGCTGTTTTTT.

Here the CDR3 DNA reads TGCAGCGTTTATTTCGAGGACTCAACCTACGAGCAGTACTTC. Amino acid sequence: CSVYFEDSTYEQYF. V is TRBV29-1 and J is TRBJ2-7; weak D call: TRBD2 (5 bases). Trimming pared 5 bases from V and 2 bases from J, leaving 16 bases between. This CDR3 has 14 amino acids. The germline gives CDR1 SQVTM, CDR2 ANQGSEA.